The clone carrying this T cell receptor beta chain was counted ten times or more. Its antigen remains unidentified. TCRdb re-called the reads with MiXCR, one entry per CDR3 protein. This repertoire shows 85,000 to 130,000 distinct CDR3 sequences, more than 20% found once; its top ten account for 35% to 50%. The data were obtained in a study of T cell repertoires in cytomegalovirus infection. Looking at the study overall: TCR beta signatures that were public indicated CMV infection and matching HLA type. Regarding the study as a whole: Summed frequency of public TCR beta families distinguished CMV carriers with the relevant HLA. The study found HLA-C-restricted CMV-specific TCR beta clonotypes dominating the ex vivo response.

From germline, CDR1 is SGHVS and CDR2 FNYEAQ. This CDR3 comprises 14 residues. J was trimmed by 8 bases and V by 5 bases; bases with no gene match: 9. The sequencing input was CD8+ T cells from PBMCs. This clonotype was sampled from a human donor in good health (CMV status not recorded). Some clones in this sample may be carry-over from other donors' samples. This rearrangement joins TRBV7-6 to TRBJ2-4; 7 positions match TRBD2. The CDR3 region is CASSEGGALDIQYF. In nucleotides, the CDR3 is TGTGCCAGCAGCGAGGGAGGGGCGCTTGACATTCAGTACTTC.